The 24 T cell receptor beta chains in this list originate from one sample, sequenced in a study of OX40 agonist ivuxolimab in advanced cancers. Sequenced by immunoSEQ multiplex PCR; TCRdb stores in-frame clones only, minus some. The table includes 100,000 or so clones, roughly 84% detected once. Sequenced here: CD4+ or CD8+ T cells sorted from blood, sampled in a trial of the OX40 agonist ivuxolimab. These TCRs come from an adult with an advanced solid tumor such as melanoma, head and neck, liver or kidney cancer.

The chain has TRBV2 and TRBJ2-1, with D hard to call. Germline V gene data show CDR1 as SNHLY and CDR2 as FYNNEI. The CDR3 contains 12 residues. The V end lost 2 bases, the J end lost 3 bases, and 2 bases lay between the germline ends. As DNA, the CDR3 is TGTGCCAGCAGTGAAAACTACAATGAGCAGTTCTTC. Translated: CASSENYNEQFF.

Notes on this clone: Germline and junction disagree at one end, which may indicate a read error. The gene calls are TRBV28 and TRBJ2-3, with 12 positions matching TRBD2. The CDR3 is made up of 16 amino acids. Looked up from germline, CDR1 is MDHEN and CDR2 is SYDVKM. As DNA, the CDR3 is TGTGCCAGCAGTTTCGGACTAGCGGGACCCGACCCAAAAGGCCATTTT. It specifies CASSFGLAGPDPKGHF.

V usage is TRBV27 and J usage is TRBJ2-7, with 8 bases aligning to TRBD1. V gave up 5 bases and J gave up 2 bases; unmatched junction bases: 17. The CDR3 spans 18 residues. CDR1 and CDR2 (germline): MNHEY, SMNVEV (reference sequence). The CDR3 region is CASSPISTSDRVAYEQYF. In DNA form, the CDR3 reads TGTGCCAGCAGTCCGATCTCCACATCGGACAGGGTGGCCTACGAGCAGTACTTC.

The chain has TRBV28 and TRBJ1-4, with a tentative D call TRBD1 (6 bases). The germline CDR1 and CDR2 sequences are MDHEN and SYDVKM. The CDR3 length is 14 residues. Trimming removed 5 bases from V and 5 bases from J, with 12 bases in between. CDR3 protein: CASSGGAVNEKLFF. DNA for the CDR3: TGTGCCAGCAGTGGGGGGGCAGTGAATGAAAAACTGTTTTTT.

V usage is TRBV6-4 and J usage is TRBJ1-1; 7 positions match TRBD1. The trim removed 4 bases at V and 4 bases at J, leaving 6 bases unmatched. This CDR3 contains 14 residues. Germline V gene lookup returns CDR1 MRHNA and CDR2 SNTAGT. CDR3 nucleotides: TGTGCCAGCAGTGTTGACAGGGCGAGCACTGAAGCTTTCTTT. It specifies CASSVDRASTEAFF.

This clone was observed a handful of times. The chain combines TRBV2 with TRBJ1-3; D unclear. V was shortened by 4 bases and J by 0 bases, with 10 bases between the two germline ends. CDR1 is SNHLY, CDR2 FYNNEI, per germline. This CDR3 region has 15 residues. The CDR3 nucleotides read TGTGCCAGCAGTGTTGGCCGAACCTCTGGAAACACCATATATTTT. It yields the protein CASSVGRTSGNTIYF.

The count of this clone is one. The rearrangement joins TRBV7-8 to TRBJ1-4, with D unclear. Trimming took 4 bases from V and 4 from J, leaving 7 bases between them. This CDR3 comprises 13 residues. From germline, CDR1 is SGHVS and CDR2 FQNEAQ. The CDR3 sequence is CASSSGGNEKLFF. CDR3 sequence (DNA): TGTGCCAGCAGCTCCGGAGGTAATGAAAAACTGTTTTTT.

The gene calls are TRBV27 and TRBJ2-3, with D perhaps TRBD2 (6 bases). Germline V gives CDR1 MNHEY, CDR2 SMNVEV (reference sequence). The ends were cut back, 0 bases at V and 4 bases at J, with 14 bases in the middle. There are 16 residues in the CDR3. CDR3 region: CASSLSARGNADTQYF. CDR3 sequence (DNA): TGTGCCAGCAGTTTATCTGCCCGGGGGAACGCAGATACGCAGTATTTT.

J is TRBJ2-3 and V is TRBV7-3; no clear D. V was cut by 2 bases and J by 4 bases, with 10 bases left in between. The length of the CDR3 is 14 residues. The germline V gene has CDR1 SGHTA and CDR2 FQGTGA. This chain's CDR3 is CASSLADIADTQYF. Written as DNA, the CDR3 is TGTGCCAGCAGCTTAGCAGATATCGCAGATACGCAGTATTTT. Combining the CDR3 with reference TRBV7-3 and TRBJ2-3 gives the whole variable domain GAGVSQTPSNKVTEKGKYVELRCDPISGHTALYWYRQSLGQGPEFLIYFQGTGAADDSGLPNDRFFAVRPEGSVSTLKIQRTERGDSAVYLCASSLADIADTQYFGPGTRLTVL.

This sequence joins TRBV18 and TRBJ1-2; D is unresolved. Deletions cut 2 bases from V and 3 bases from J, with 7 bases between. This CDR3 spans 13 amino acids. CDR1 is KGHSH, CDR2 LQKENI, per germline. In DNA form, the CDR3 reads TGTGCCAGCTCACCAGGCCTGGACTATGGCTACACCTTC. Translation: CASSPGLDYGYTF.

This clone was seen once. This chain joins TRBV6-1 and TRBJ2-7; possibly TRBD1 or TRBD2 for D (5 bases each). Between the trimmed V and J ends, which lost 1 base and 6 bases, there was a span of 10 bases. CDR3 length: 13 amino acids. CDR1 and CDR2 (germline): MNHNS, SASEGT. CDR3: CASSEVTGGEQYF. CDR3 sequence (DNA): TGTGCCAGCAGTGAAGTTACAGGAGGCGAGCAGTACTTC.

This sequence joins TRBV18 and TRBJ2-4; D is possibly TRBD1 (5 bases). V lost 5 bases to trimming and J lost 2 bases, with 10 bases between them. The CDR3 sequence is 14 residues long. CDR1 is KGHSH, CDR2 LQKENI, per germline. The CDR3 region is CASSRAGTKNIQYF. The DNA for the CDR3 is TGTGCCAGCTCAAGGGCAGGGACCAAAAACATTCAGTACTTC.

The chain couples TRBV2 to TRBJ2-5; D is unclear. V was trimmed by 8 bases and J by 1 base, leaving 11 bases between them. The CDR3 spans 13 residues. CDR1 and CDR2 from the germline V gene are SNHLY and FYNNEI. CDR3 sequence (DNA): TGTGCCAGCTTGCTTCTCGTCCAAGAGACCCAGTACTTC. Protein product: CASLLLVQETQYF.

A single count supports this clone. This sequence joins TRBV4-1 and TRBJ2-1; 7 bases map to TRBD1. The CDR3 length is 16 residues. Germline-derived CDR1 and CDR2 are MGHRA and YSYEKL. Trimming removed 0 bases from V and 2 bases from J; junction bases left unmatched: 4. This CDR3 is CASSQETGYTYNEQFF. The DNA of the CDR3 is TGCGCCAGCAGCCAAGAGACAGGGTACACCTACAATGAGCAGTTCTTC.

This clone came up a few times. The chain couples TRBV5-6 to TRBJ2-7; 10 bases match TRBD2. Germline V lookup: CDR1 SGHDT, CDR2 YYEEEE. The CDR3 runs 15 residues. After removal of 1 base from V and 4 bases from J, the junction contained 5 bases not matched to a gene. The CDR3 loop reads CASSLLSGRSYEQYF. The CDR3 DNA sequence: TGTGCCAGCAGCTTGCTTAGCGGGAGGAGTTACGAGCAGTACTTC.

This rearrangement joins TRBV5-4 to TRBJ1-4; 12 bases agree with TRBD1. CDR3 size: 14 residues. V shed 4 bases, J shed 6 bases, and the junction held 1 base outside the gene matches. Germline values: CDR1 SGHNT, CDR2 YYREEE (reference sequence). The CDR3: CASSRDRGHEKLFF. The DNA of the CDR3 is TGTGCCAGCAGCAGGGACAGGGGGCATGAAAAACTGTTTTTT.

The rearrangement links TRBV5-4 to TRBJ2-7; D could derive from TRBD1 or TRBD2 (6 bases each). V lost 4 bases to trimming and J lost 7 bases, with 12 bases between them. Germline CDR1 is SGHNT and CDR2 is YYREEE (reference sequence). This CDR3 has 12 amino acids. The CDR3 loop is CASSQEGTEQYF. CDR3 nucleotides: TGTGCCAGCAGCCAGGAGGGGACAGAGCAGTACTTC.

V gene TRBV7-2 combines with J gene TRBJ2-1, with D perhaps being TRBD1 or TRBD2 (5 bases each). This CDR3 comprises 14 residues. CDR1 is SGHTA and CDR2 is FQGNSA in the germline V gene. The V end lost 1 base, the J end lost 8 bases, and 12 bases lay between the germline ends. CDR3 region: CASSLGGAGDEQFF. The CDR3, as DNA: TGTGCCAGCAGCTTAGGGGGCGCGGGCGATGAGCAGTTCTTC.

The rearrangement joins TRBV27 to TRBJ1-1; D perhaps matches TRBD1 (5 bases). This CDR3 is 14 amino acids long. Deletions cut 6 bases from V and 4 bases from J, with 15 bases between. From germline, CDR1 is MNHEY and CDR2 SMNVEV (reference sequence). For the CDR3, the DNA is TGTGCCAGCAGCCCCGGGGGGGTGGGCACTGAAGCTTTCTTT. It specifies CASSPGGVGTEAFF.

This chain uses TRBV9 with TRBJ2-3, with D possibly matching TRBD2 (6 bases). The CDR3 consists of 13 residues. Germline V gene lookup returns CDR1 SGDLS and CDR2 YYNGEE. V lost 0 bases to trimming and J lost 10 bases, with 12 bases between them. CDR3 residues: CASSVAALASQYF. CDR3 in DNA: TGTGCCAGCAGCGTAGCGGCGCTAGCGTCGCAGTATTTT.

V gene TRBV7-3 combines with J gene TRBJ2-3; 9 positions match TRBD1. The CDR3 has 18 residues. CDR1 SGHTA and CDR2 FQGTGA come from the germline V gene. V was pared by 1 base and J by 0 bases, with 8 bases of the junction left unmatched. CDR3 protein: CASSLSPPDRGSTDTQYF. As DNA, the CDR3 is TGTGCCAGCAGCTTAAGTCCCCCGGACAGGGGAAGCACAGATACGCAGTATTTT.

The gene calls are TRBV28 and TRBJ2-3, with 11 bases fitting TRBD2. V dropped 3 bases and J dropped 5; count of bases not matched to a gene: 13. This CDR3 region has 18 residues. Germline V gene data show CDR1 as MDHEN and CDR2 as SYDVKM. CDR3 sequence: CASSFSLAGGPSGDTQYF. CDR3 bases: TGTGCCAGCAGTTTCTCTCTAGCGGGAGGTCCCTCCGGAGATACGCAGTATTTT.

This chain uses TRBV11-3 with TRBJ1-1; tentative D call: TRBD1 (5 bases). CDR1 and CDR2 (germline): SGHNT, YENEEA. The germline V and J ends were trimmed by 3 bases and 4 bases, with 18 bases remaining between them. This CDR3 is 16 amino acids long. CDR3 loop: CASSLRVGGGTTEAFF. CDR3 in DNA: TGTGCCAGCAGCTTGCGTGTAGGAGGAGGGACCACTGAAGCTTTCTTT.

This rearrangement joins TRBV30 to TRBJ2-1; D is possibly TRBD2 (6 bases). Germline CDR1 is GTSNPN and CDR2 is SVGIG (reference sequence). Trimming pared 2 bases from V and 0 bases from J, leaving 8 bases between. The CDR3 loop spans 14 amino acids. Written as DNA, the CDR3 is TGTGCCTGGAGTATGGGAGGCTCCTACAATGAGCAGTTCTTC. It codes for CAWSMGGSYNEQFF.